Each of the 26 T cell receptor beta chains below was sequenced from the same sample in a study of glioma-infiltrating T cells after dendritic cell vaccination (dated by TCRdb to about 2016). To prepare the library, the immunoSEQ multiplex PCR assay was applied. TCRdb took this table from immuneACCESS and kept in-frame rearrangements with V and J called. Such tables lack part of the clones; where checked against another copy, unresolved V genes explain under half of the gap, and the rest is unexplained. This sample has 50,000 to 60,000 clones in its table, and approximately 80% of those were observed once. Jointly, the top ten make up 15% to 19% of the sample. The sample's time point label, decoded: after dendritic cell vaccination, including at tumor progression/relapse. The sequencing used blood, collected after dendritic cell vaccination. The receptors shown here come from a human donor with glioblastoma.

J is TRBJ1-2 and V is TRBV19; tentatively, D is TRBD1 (6 bases). Looked up from germline, CDR1 is LNHDA and CDR2 is SQIVND (reference sequence). The CDR3 contains 14 residues. V dropped 4 bases and J dropped 5 bases, with 14 bases sitting between them. Here the CDR3 DNA reads TGTGCCAGTAGTACGAACGGGCAGGGGTATGGCTACACCTTC. Protein: CASSTNGQGYGYTF.

This clone was observed a single time. The gene calls are TRBV6-1 and TRBJ2-7, with 8 bases aligning to TRBD1. V lost 4 bases to trimming and J lost 2 bases; unmatched junction nucleotides: 4. Germline V gives CDR1 MNHNS, CDR2 SASEGT. The CDR3 extends over 14 amino acids. CDR3 nucleotide sequence: TGTGCCAGCAGTGCGTGGGACAGGACCTACGAGCAGTACTTC. Its translation: CASSAWDRTYEQYF.

The CDR3 nucleotides are TGCGCCAGCAGCGGAGGGGGGGCCAGCACAGATACGCAGTATTTT. It is translated as CASSGGGASTDTQYF. The chain is built from TRBV5-1 and TRBJ2-3; TRBD2 is a possible D gene (7 bases). Per the germline V gene, CDR1 is SGHRS and CDR2 is YFSETQ. This CDR3 comprises 15 residues. Trimming pared 4 bases from V and 0 bases from J, leaving 12 bases between.

The CDR3 is CASSYGQASNEKLFF. CDR3 bases: TGTGCCAGCAGTTACGGGCAGGCTTCTAATGAAAAACTGTTTTTT. The J gene is TRBJ1-4, the V gene TRBV6-5; D is unresolved. The CDR3 loop spans 15 amino acids. The V end was cut by 2 bases, the J end by 3 bases, with 10 bases between. Germline V CDR1 and CDR2: MNHEY, SVGAGI.

The V gene is TRBV6-1, the J gene TRBJ1-1; unclear D gene. The CDR3 contains 11 residues. Looked up from germline, CDR1 is MNHNS and CDR2 is SASEGT. V gave up 3 bases and J gave up 14 bases, with 13 bases separating them. DNA of the CDR3: TGTGCCAGCAGTGAGTCTGAGCCCCCGTTCTTT. The encoded protein is CASSESEPPFF.

The count of this clone is one. This chain uses TRBV7-8 with TRBJ2-7; 12 bases match TRBD2. The germline gives CDR1 SGHVS, CDR2 FQNEAQ. After removal of 1 base from V and 7 bases from J, the junction contained 5 bases not matched to a gene. CDR3 size: 15 residues. CDR3 region: CASSLDLAGGWEQYF. The CDR3 DNA reads TGTGCCAGCAGCTTAGACCTAGCGGGGGGGTGGGAGCAGTACTTC.

This clone was recorded a few times. The chain joins TRBV2 to TRBJ1-4, with D maybe TRBD1 (5 bases). The germline gives CDR1 SNHLY, CDR2 FYNNEI. CDR3 size: 14 residues. Trimming stripped 6 bases from V and 8 bases from J, with 16 bases between. CDR3 in amino acids: CASSVRGFREKLFF. In DNA form, the CDR3 reads TGTGCCAGCAGCGTACGGGGGTTCAGGGAAAAACTGTTTTTT.

J is TRBJ2-3 and V is TRBV11-3, with 7 nucleotides matching TRBD1. In germline, CDR1 is SGHNT, CDR2 YENEEA. The CDR3 contains 13 residues. V lost 1 base and J lost 12; bases outside the gene matches: 7. The DNA for the CDR3 is TGTGCCAGCAGCTTAGTGGGCGACAGGGTCCAGTATTTT. Protein product: CASSLVGDRVQYF. Based on the CDR3 plus reference TRBV11-3 and TRBJ2-3, the full variable domain is EAGVVQSPRYKIIEKKQPVAFWCNPISGHNTLYWYLQNLGQGPELLIRYENEEAVDDSQLPKDRFSAERLKGVDSTLKIQPAELGDSAVYLCASSLVGDRVQYFGPGTRLTVL.

V usage is TRBV30 and J usage is TRBJ2-5, with D possibly matching TRBD2 (5 bases). CDR1 is GTSNPN, CDR2 SVGIG, per germline (reference sequence). V lost 1 base and J lost 4, with 13 bases in between. The CDR3 is 14 residues long. The CDR3 DNA follows: TGTGCCTGGAGTGCCCCCGGGGAAAGAGAGACCCAGTACTTC. Residues: CAWSAPGERETQYF.

The chain recombines TRBV10-1 with TRBJ1-5; perhaps TRBD1 as D (5 bases). Germline V CDR1 and CDR2: WNHNN, SYGVQD (reference sequence). V dropped 2 bases and J dropped 7 bases, with 12 bases sitting between them. This CDR3 spans 14 amino acids. CDR3 sequence (DNA): TGCGCCAGCAGTGAGCCCCTCGACAGCCAGCCCCAGCATTTT. It specifies CASSEPLDSQPQHF.

A few counts support this clone. The rearrangement uses TRBV4-1 and TRBJ1-4; unclear D gene. The V gene's germline CDR1 is MGHRA and CDR2 YSYEKL. The CDR3 spans 15 residues. V was clipped by 4 bases and J by 0 bases, with 9 bases between them. The CDR3 here is CASSPVFATNEKLFF. Written as DNA, the CDR3 is TGCGCCAGCAGCCCAGTTTTTGCAACTAATGAAAAACTGTTTTTT.

The V and J genes are TRBV5-6 and TRBJ1-6, with D unresolved. V dropped 0 bases and J dropped 6 bases, with 13 bases sitting between them. The CDR3 covers 16 residues. CDR1 SGHDT and CDR2 YYEEEE come from the germline V gene. The CDR3 spells CASSLGGLGSNSPLHF. CDR3 nucleotides: TGTGCCAGCAGCTTGGGGGGTTTAGGGAGTAATTCACCCCTCCACTTT.

CDR3 region: CASSPQGWETYEQYF. Written as DNA, the CDR3 is TGTGCCAGCAGCCCGCAGGGGTGGGAGACCTACGAGCAGTACTTC. The genes are TRBV7-8 and TRBJ2-7; maybe TRBD1 (6 bases). Germline V gene sequence: CDR1 SGHVS, CDR2 FQNEAQ. The CDR3 runs to 15 residues. The V gene lost 5 bases and the J gene lost 2 bases, with 16 bases spanning the gap.

This chain uses TRBV4-1 with TRBJ2-2; TRBD2 agrees at 9 bases. Losses at the gene ends were 3 bases for V and 4 bases for J; bases not matched to a gene: 12. Germline values: CDR1 MGHRA, CDR2 YSYEKL. The CDR3 is made up of 18 amino acids. The CDR3 nucleotides are TGCGCCAGCAGCCAGGAGTTATCGCTAGCGGGGTTCACCGGGGAGCTGTTTTTT. Translation gives CASSQELSLAGFTGELFF.

This clone showed up just a few times. The chain links TRBV6-6 to TRBJ2-7, with TRBD2 matching over 7 bases. The germline CDR1 and CDR2 sequences are MNHNY and SVGAGI (reference sequence). The CDR3 spans 16 residues. The ends lost 0 bases at V and 1 base at J; junction bases unmatched: 6. The CDR3 reads CASSYSGPGGSYEQYF. The CDR3 nucleotides are TGTGCCAGCAGTTACTCAGGACCGGGAGGTTCCTACGAGCAGTACTTC.

This clone has only one observation. This chain links TRBV7-6 with TRBJ2-3; TRBD2 agrees at 10 bases. The CDR3 runs to 16 residues. Germline CDR1 is SGHVS and CDR2 is FNYEAQ. After removal of 1 base from V and 0 bases from J, the junction contained 1 base not matched to a gene. The CDR3 loop is CASSLGSGGSTDTQYF. CDR3 nucleotide sequence: TGTGCCAGCAGCTTAGGTAGCGGGGGGAGCACAGATACGCAGTATTTT.

The rearrangement links TRBV9 to TRBJ1-2; maybe TRBD1 (6 bases). V lost 3 bases, J lost 6 bases, and 24 bases lay in between. Germline CDR1 is SGDLS and CDR2 is YYNGEE. The CDR3 is 17 amino acids. The CDR3 DNA reads as TGTGCCAGCAGCGCGACCCTGACAGGAGGTAACCTCAATGGCTACACCTTC. It codes for CASSATLTGGNLNGYTF.

V gene TRBV18 combines with J gene TRBJ2-7, with 11 bases aligning to TRBD1. The CDR3 extends over 15 amino acids. The V gene's germline CDR1 is KGHSH and CDR2 LQKENI. J gave up 5 bases and V 8 bases, and 11 bases lay outside the gene matches. The CDR3 loop reads CASTYRDRGFHEQYF. The CDR3 DNA follows: TGTGCCAGCACATACCGGGACAGGGGGTTTCACGAGCAGTACTTC.

The V call is TRBV7-8, the J call TRBJ1-5; TRBD1 aligns across 9 bases. Germline V gene sequence: CDR1 SGHVS, CDR2 FQNEAQ. Losses at the gene ends were 4 bases for V and 4 bases for J; bases not matched to a gene: 5. CDR3 length: 15 amino acids. In nucleotides, the CDR3 is TGTGCCAGCAGCTCGAGGGACAGGGAAAATCAGCCCCAGCATTTT. It translates to CASSSRDRENQPQHF.

The table lists this clone with a count of one. The genes are TRBV30 and TRBJ2-1; D not resolved. The CDR3 contains 14 residues. Germline V gives CDR1 GTSNPN, CDR2 SVGIG (reference sequence). Trimming removed 2 bases at V and 6 bases at J, with 14 bases between. In nucleotides, the CDR3 is TGTGCCTGGAGTCCCCACCTTCGGTCCAATGAGCAGTTCTTC. Translated: CAWSPHLRSNEQFF.

The V gene is TRBV6-5, the J gene TRBJ2-1, with D possibly matching TRBD2 (6 bases). The CDR3 runs to 15 residues. V was cut by 5 bases and J by 9 bases, with 20 bases left in between. Looked up from germline, CDR1 is MNHEY and CDR2 is SVGAGI. This chain's CDR3 is CASSLPGAGGGEQFF. The CDR3 nucleotides read TGTGCCAGCAGTCTGCCGGGAGCGGGCGGAGGTGAGCAGTTCTTC.

This chain links TRBV9 with TRBJ2-7; 10 nucleotides agree with TRBD2. The J segment lost 5 bases and the V segment lost 3 bases, leaving 11 bases of the junction unmatched. The germline CDR1 and CDR2 sequences are SGDLS and YYNGEE. The CDR3 spans 16 residues. CDR3 protein: CASSEAPLAGGNEQYF. DNA of the CDR3: TGTGCCAGCAGCGAAGCTCCTTTAGCGGGGGGAAACGAGCAGTACTTC.

This chain connects TRBV6-5 to TRBJ2-5; D perhaps matches TRBD1 (6 bases). The CDR3 has 16 amino acids. Trimming stripped 2 bases from V and 5 bases from J, with 18 bases between. Germline V lookup: CDR1 MNHEY, CDR2 SVGAGI. CDR3 in amino acids: CASSYQKGQSKETQYF. In nucleotides, the CDR3 is TGTGCCAGCAGTTACCAAAAAGGACAGTCGAAGGAGACCCAGTACTTC.

The chain carries TRBV11-3 and TRBJ1-2; possibly TRBD1 for D (5 bases). Germline V gene sequence: CDR1 SGHNT, CDR2 YENEEA. Trimming left V 0 bases short and J 3 bases short, with 14 bases between. CDR3 length: 16 amino acids. The CDR3 loop is CASSLEGRGADYGYTF. The CDR3 bases are TGTGCCAGCAGCTTAGAAGGGAGGGGAGCGGACTATGGCTACACCTTC.

V usage is TRBV4-1 and J usage is TRBJ2-3, with D maybe TRBD1 (6 bases). Germline CDR1 and CDR2: MGHRA and YSYEKL. This CDR3 spans 18 amino acids. V lost 1 base to trimming and J lost 0 bases, with 17 bases between them. The CDR3: CASSQAPPTGHSTDTQYF. CDR3 in DNA: TGCGCCAGCAGCCAAGCCCCTCCGACAGGTCATAGCACAGATACGCAGTATTTT.

The rearrangement links TRBV7-3 to TRBJ2-1; tentative D call: TRBD2 (6 bases). V was shortened by 5 bases and J by 3 bases, with 14 bases between the two germline ends. The CDR3 spans 15 residues. CDR1 and CDR2 (germline): SGHTA, FQGTGA. As DNA, the CDR3 is TGTGCCAGCAGCCCCACTGGGGGGTTCTACAATGAGCAGTTCTTC. It encodes CASSPTGGFYNEQFF.